The 5 T cell receptor beta chains presented below share a single source sample, sequenced in a study of shared clonotypes between healthy human individuals. Assay: immunoSEQ multiplex PCR; the TCRdb copy retains only in-frame clones and omits some. This table holds about 730,000 clones, over 60% found once. The sample comprised memory CD4+ T cells sorted from blood. The sample's subset: CD45RA-negative fraction. The receptors shown here come from a woman between 25 and 40 years old in good health.

The CDR3 sequence is CASSIDSAAGQNIQYF. In DNA form, the CDR3 reads TGTGCCAGTAGTATAGATTCCGCGGCTGGGCAAAACATTCAGTACTTC. The chain has TRBV19 and TRBJ2-4; D call uncertain. V was shortened by 0 bases and J by 5 bases, with 14 bases between the two germline ends. Per germline, CDR1 LNHDA and CDR2 SQIVND (reference sequence). The CDR3 is made up of 16 amino acids.

DNA of the CDR3: TGTGCCAGCAGCTTAGCCGGGACAGGGGATAATTCACCCCTCCACTTT. Its translation is CASSLAGTGDNSPLHF. The rearrangement joins TRBV13 to TRBJ1-6; 10 bases are a match to TRBD1. The V gene end was trimmed by 1 base and the J gene end by 5 bases; junction bases not matched to a gene: 2. Germline CDR1 is PRHDT and CDR2 is FYEKMQ (reference sequence). The CDR3 covers 16 residues.

The chain recombines TRBV6-1 with TRBJ1-1; 7 bases align to TRBD1. CDR3 length equals 15 residues. Germline CDR1 reads MNHNS; CDR2 reads SASEGT. V was clipped by 4 bases and J by 4 bases; unmatched bases: 9. The CDR3 loop reads CASSARQGGGTEAFF. CDR3 DNA sequence: TGTGCCAGCAGTGCACGACAGGGTGGAGGCACTGAAGCTTTCTTT.

The chain carries TRBV13 and TRBJ1-3; D is undetermined. The V end lost 4 bases, the J end lost 0 bases, and 19 bases lay between the germline ends. Germline assignment: CDR1 PRHDT and CDR2 FYEKMQ (reference sequence). The CDR3 is 18 residues long. The CDR3 nucleotides read TGTGCCAGCAGCTCCCGCCCTCCCTGGACTGACTCTGGAAACACCATATATTTT. Amino acid sequence: CASSSRPPWTDSGNTIYF.

The chain carries TRBV29-1 and TRBJ1-2; D is undetermined. Trimming removed 7 bases from V and 10 bases from J, with 16 bases in between. Germline V gives CDR1 SQVTM, CDR2 ANQGSEA. The CDR3 has 11 amino acids. The CDR3 region is CSAAAGEVYTF. As DNA, the CDR3 is TGCAGCGCTGCGGCCGGAGAAGTCTACACCTTC. The full variable domain, rest sourced from reference TRBV29-1 and TRBJ1-2, is SAVISQKPSRDICQRGTSLTIQCQVDSQVTMMFWYRQQPGQSLTLIATANQGSEATYESGFVIDKFPISRPNLTFSTLTVSNMSPEDSSIYLCSAAAGEVYTFGSGTRLTVV.